The 17 T cell receptor beta chains below were found in one sample sequenced in a study of blood T cell repertoires in COVID-19 (TCRdb year 2020). Library creation used the immunoSEQ multiplex PCR assay. TCRdb's version of the immuneACCESS table is confined to in-frame rearrangements and falls short of the full clone set. An unresolved V gene accounts for under half of the shortfall where checked; the remainder is of unknown origin. The sample table holds about 100,000 clones, of which 87% were seen once. Together, the top ten hold around 7.2% of the sample. The sequenced sample was peripheral blood. Source of these receptors: a man under 40 in a cohort sampled during active COVID-19.

Comment on this clone: The DNA is omitted, as the CDR3 cannot be located on it reliably, and the CDR3 follows TCRdb's listing. J is TRBJ1-2 and V is TRBV28; TRBD1 is the table's D call, not checked against the DNA. From its first to its last residue, the CDR3 has 15 amino acids. CDR1 is MDHEN, CDR2 SYDVKM, per germline. CDR3 in amino acids: CASSSSTGRLYGYTF.

The rearrangement links TRBV30 to TRBJ1-1; the D gene is possibly TRBD1 (6 bases). CDR1 GTSNPN and CDR2 SVGIG come from the germline V gene (reference sequence). The CDR3 has 12 amino acids. The ends were cut back, 5 bases at V and 6 bases at J, with 13 bases in the middle. The CDR3 coding sequence is TGTGCCTGGGGAACACAGGGCCCTGAAGCTTTCTTT. Encoded protein: CAWGTQGPEAFF.

This sequence joins TRBV5-1 and TRBJ1-1; D uncertain. The germline gives CDR1 SGHRS, CDR2 YFSETQ. This CDR3 is built from 14 residues. V lost 4 bases and J lost 3, with 13 bases in between. CDR3 protein: CASSLGGGDTEAFF. CDR3 sequence (DNA): TGCGCCAGCAGCCTCGGTGGCGGTGACACTGAAGCTTTCTTT.

This chain uses TRBV7-8 with TRBJ2-1; no firm D call. Trimming left V 3 bases short and J 1 base short, with 10 bases between. Germline CDR1 is SGHVS and CDR2 is FQNEAQ. The length of the CDR3 is 15 residues. The CDR3 DNA reads as TGTGCCAGCAGCTTGTCTAGTTCGTCCTACAATGAGCAGTTCTTC. Translated: CASSLSSSSYNEQFF.

The chain recombines TRBV27 with TRBJ2-2; tentative D call: TRBD2 (5 bases). The CDR3 contains 15 residues. V lost 8 bases and J lost 4, with 17 bases in between. Per the germline V gene, CDR1 is MNHEY and CDR2 is SMNVEV (reference sequence). The DNA of the CDR3 is TGTGCCAGCGGTCCATCAGCAGGACTCACCGGGGAGCTGTTTTTT. Protein sequence: CASGPSAGLTGELFF.

The V call is TRBV7-9, the J call TRBJ2-1; 10 positions agree with TRBD1. V shed 5 bases, J shed 6 bases, and the junction held 10 bases outside the gene matches. The CDR3 covers 16 residues. Germline CDR1 reads SEHNR; CDR2 reads FQNEAQ (reference sequence). CDR3 DNA: TGTGCCAGCAGCCCGAGGGGACAGGGGTTGGTCAATGAGCAGTTCTTC. Amino acids: CASSPRGQGLVNEQFF. The complete variable domain, with remaining parts taken from reference TRBV7-9 and TRBJ2-1, reads DTGVSQNPRHKITKRGQNVTFRCDPISEHNRLYWYRQTLGQGPEFLTYFQNEAQLEKSRLLSDRFSAERPKGSFSTLEIQRTEQGDSAMYLCASSPRGQGLVNEQFFGPGTRLTVL.

The chain combines TRBV4-3 with TRBJ2-2, with D perhaps TRBD2 (5 bases). The CDR3 loop spans 14 amino acids. The germline gives CDR1 LGHNA, CDR2 YSLEER. Trimming left V 1 base short and J 7 bases short, with 10 bases between. CDR3 loop: CASSQVSGIGELFF. CDR3 bases: TGCGCCAGCAGCCAAGTTTCGGGGATCGGGGAGCTGTTTTTT.

This clone was seen more than once but under ten times. The CDR3 protein is CASKLGLSTDTQYF. CDR3 DNA: TGTGCCAGCAAGTTGGGGCTTAGCACAGATACGCAGTATTTT. This sequence joins TRBV6-5 and TRBJ2-3; possibly TRBD1 for D (5 bases). This CDR3 contains 14 residues. Trimming pared 7 bases from V and 0 bases from J, leaving 11 bases between. CDR1 and CDR2 from the germline V gene are MNHEY and SVGAGI.

The V call is TRBV6-1, the J call TRBJ1-6; no definite D call. CDR1 and CDR2 from the germline V gene are MNHNS and SASEGT. Trimming shortened V by 3 bases and J by 8 bases, and 5 bases separated the two germline ends. This CDR3 comprises 12 residues. CDR3 coding DNA: TGTGCCAGCAGTGACACGGATTCACCCCTCCACTTT. It yields the protein CASSDTDSPLHF.

The V and J genes are TRBV5-8 and TRBJ2-1; 11 nucleotides align to TRBD2. The trim removed 3 bases at V and 4 bases at J, leaving 3 bases unmatched. CDR3 length: 15 amino acids. Germline lookup yields CDR1 SGHTS and CDR2 YDEGEE. CDR3 region: CASSSGTSGYNEQFF. CDR3 nucleotide sequence: TGTGCCAGCAGCTCCGGGACTAGCGGATACAATGAGCAGTTCTTC.

The chain is built from TRBV5-4 and TRBJ2-1; 10 bases match TRBD1. With V trimmed by 0 bases and J by 8 bases, 2 bases remained unmatched. CDR1 is SGHNT, CDR2 YYREEE, per germline (reference sequence). The CDR3 sequence is 14 residues long. CDR3 protein: CASSLAGQGDEQFF. CDR3 sequence (DNA): TGTGCCAGCAGCTTGGCCGGACAGGGGGATGAGCAGTTCTTC.

The rearrangement links TRBV7-2 to TRBJ1-6; 10 bases line up with TRBD1. With 6 bases clipped from V and 6 bases from J, the junction kept 5 bases outside the gene matches. This CDR3 contains 15 residues. Germline lookup yields CDR1 SGHTA and CDR2 FQGNSA. CDR3: CASRRQGAFNSPLHF. The CDR3 DNA sequence: TGTGCCAGCAGAAGACAGGGGGCGTTTAATTCACCCCTCCACTTT.

V is TRBV19 and J is TRBJ1-4, with 7 bases matching TRBD1. In germline, CDR1 is LNHDA, CDR2 SQIVND (reference sequence). The CDR3 covers 13 residues. J lost 7 bases, V lost 10 bases, and 9 bases had no gene match. CDR3 region: CATNRGSTEKLFF. CDR3 coding DNA: TGTGCCACAAACAGGGGAAGTACTGAAAAACTGTTTTTT.

CDR3: CASMIGQGRDQPQHF. CDR3 nucleotide sequence: TGTGCCAGCATGATCGGACAGGGAAGGGATCAGCCCCAGCATTTT. The chain is built from TRBV6-6 and TRBJ1-5, with TRBD1 identical over 8 bases. The germline CDR1 and CDR2 sequences are MNHNY and SVGAGI (reference sequence). The CDR3 is 15 residues long. V lost 7 bases and J lost 5; bases outside the gene matches: 10.

This clone came up once. The chain links TRBV19 to TRBJ1-5; 8 bases are shared with TRBD1. This CDR3 has 15 residues. After removal of 3 bases from V and 5 bases from J, the junction contained 6 bases not matched to a gene. Germline V gene data show CDR1 as LNHDA and CDR2 as SQIVND (reference sequence). The CDR3, as DNA: TGTGCCAGTAGTATGCGGACAGGGAACGATCAGCCCCAGCATTTT. This gives the protein CASSMRTGNDQPQHF. Looking up the rest from reference TRBV19 and TRBJ1-5 gives the full variable domain: DGGITQSPKYLFRKEGQNVTLSCEQNLNHDAMYWYRQDPGQGLRLIYYSQIVNDFQKGDIAEGYSVSREKKESFPLTVTSAQKNPTAFYLCASSMRTGNDQPQHFGDGTRLSIL.

The chain links TRBV6-5 to TRBJ1-4; no definite D call. Germline CDR1 is MNHEY and CDR2 is SVGAGI. The CDR3 runs to 14 residues. The V and J ends lost 5 bases and 5 bases respectively, with 12 bases between them. CDR3 DNA sequence: TGTGCCAGCAGTCCCGGGTCATCAAATGAAAAACTGTTTTTT. It codes for CASSPGSSNEKLFF.

The gene calls are TRBV7-2 and TRBJ1-3; D not resolved. The V end was cut by 7 bases, the J end by 2 bases, with 12 bases between. In germline, CDR1 is SGHTA, CDR2 FQGNSA. The CDR3 is made up of 14 amino acids. The CDR3, as DNA: TGTGCCAGCACCCTGCCCAGCGCTGGAAACACCATATATTTT. Amino acid sequence: CASTLPSAGNTIYF.